The clone carrying this T cell receptor (beta chain) has a single count. Its specificity is not known. This entry belongs to a study of beta chain features in type 1 diabetes. Findings of the study overall: It was among patients, rather than healthy donors, that naive, central memory and Treg TCRB repertoires appeared more similar.

Isolated RNA was reverse transcribed in full, so expressed TCRB transcripts were sequenced. Sequencing was performed with immunoSEQ multiplex PCR; in TCRdb, only in-frame clones are kept and a portion is missing. Among about 930,000 clones listed, roughly 17% were seen once. The CDR3 has 13 residues. V was shortened by 6 bases and J by 8 bases, with 16 bases between the two germline ends. Germline assignment: CDR1 MDHEN and CDR2 SYDVKM. V is TRBV28 and J is TRBJ1-2; unclear D gene. The TCR sequence derives from a woman aged 18-30 years in good health. Material: naive CD4+ T cells from blood. The DNA of the CDR3 is TGTGCCAGCAGCCGGGTCCAAATTAGAGGCTACACCTTC. It encodes CASSRVQIRGYTF.